The clone carrying this T cell receptor beta chain was detected a few times. The antigen is undetermined. These data belong to a study of cytomegalovirus exposure and HLA in healthy donors. Study-level points and caveats: In an earlier analysis, productive rearrangement rates for most beta V segments clustered near 87% or 30%. With DRB1 most and HLA-C fewest, TCR association rates differed between HLA loci in a later analysis. As a later analysis showed, several of the most significant clusters appeared to be linked to common viral pathogens.

Vbeta (60) and Jbeta (13) primers were used in the PCR. The assay was immunoSEQ multiplex PCR, and TCRdb's table has in-frame clones only and misses some. The repertoire has under 90,000 clones, 85% to 90% of them found once; the top ten carry less than 2.5%. Germline V gene sequence: CDR1 SEHNR, CDR2 FQNEAQ (reference sequence). Trimming took off 1 base at V and 11 bases at J, with 15 bases between the two ends. CDR3 length equals 15 residues. This sequence originates from a man between 18 and 35 years old in good health and CMV-seronegative. Sequencing was carried out using PBMCs. V and J are TRBV7-9 and TRBJ1-6; the D is unclear. Here the CDR3 DNA reads TGTGCCAGCAGCTTAGGAGGCTCCGGTGGCACACCCCTCCACTTT. It codes for CASSLGGSGGTPLHF.